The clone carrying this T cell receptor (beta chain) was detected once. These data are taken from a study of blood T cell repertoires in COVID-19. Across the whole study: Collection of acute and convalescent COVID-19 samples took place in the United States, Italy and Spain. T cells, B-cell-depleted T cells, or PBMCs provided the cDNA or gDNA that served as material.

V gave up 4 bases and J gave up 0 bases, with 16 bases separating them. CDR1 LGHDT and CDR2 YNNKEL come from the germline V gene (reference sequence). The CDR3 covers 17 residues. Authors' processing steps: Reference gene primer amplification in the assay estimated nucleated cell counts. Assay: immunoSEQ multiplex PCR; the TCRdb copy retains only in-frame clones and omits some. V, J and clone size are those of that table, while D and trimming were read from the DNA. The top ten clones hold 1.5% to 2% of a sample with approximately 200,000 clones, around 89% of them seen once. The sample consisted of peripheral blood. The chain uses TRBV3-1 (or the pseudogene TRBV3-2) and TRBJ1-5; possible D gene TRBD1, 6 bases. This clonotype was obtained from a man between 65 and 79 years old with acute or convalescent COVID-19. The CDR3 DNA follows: TGTGCCAGCAGCCCAAACCCGCAGGGGTGTAGCAATCAGCCCCAGCATTTT. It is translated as CASSPNPQGCSNQPQHF.